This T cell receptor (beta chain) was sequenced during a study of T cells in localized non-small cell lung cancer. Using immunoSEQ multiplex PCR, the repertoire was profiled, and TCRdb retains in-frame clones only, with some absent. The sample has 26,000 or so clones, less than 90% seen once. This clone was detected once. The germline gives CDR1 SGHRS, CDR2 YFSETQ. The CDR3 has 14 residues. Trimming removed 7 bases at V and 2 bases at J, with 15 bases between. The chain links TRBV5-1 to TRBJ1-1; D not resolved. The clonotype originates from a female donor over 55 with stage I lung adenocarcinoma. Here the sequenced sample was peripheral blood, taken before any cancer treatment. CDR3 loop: CASRSAIRNTEAFF. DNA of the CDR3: TGCGCCAGCCGATCGGCGATTCGAAACACTGAAGCTTTCTTT.